The 15 T cell receptor beta chains reported below all come from one sample, sequenced in a study of T-cell memory formation after mild COVID-19. Using its own MiXCR run on the 5' RACE reads, TCRdb lists one record per CDR3 protein. The data show 350,000 or so distinct CDR3 sequences, roughly 20% seen once. The sequencing input was PBMCs or a T cell subset sorted from them (not recorded which). These receptors all come from an adult woman who had mild COVID-19 (a few samples of this study predate the infection). Cell type and time point are not known.

V gene TRBV24-1 combines with J gene TRBJ1-2; weak D call: TRBD1 (5 bases). V was trimmed by 3 bases and J by 3 bases, leaving 13 bases between them. CDR1 is KGHDR and CDR2 is SFDVKD in the germline V gene. The CDR3 consists of 15 residues. CDR3 nucleotide sequence: TGTGCCACCAGTGATGCCACCGGGACTGACTATGGCTACACCTTC. Translation: CATSDATGTDYGYTF.

The V call is TRBV7-6, the J call TRBJ1-4; 7 bases align to TRBD1. The germline gives CDR1 SGHVS, CDR2 FNYEAQ. J gave up 6 bases and V 4 bases, and 14 bases lay outside the gene matches. This CDR3 comprises 17 residues. CDR3 in amino acids: CASSSTITGVRDEKLFF. The CDR3 DNA reads TGTGCCAGCAGCTCAACCATCACAGGGGTACGGGATGAAAAACTGTTTTTT.

The V gene is TRBV9, the J gene TRBJ2-3; no reliable D call. The CDR3 has 15 residues. From germline, CDR1 is SGDLS and CDR2 YYNGEE. With 0 bases removed from V and 0 bases from J, the gap between germline ends came to 8 bases. The CDR3 region is CASSVGWRSTDTQYF. The DNA of the CDR3 is TGTGCCAGCAGCGTAGGGTGGCGGAGCACAGATACGCAGTATTTT.

The chain has TRBV7-2 and TRBJ1-1; unclear D gene. This CDR3 is built from 14 residues. The germline CDR1 and CDR2 sequences are SGHTA and FQGNSA. Deletions cut 5 bases from V and 5 bases from J, with 15 bases between. The CDR3 reads CASSRTLLGTEAFF. The CDR3 DNA follows: TGTGCCAGCAGCCGGACCCTCCTGGGGACTGAAGCTTTCTTT.

The chain links TRBV18 to TRBJ2-5; D is undetermined. The germline V gene encodes CDR1 KGHSH and CDR2 LQKENI. Trimming pared 1 base from V and 2 bases from J, leaving 8 bases between. This CDR3 has 14 residues. The CDR3, as DNA: TGTGCCAGCTCACCACGCAGTTTTCAAGAGACCCAGTACTTC. It yields the protein CASSPRSFQETQYF.

The V gene is TRBV3-1, the J gene TRBJ1-1; unclear D gene. The V and J ends lost 1 base and 3 bases respectively, with 9 bases between them. The CDR3 extends over 14 amino acids. Per the germline V gene, CDR1 is LGHDT and CDR2 is YNNKEL (reference sequence). The CDR3 region is CASSQVAGYTEAFF. The CDR3 bases are TGTGCCAGCAGCCAAGTGGCGGGTTACACTGAAGCTTTCTTT.

This clonotype turned up a few times. The CDR3 DNA is TGCAGCGTTGAAGATCACGCGACGGGCGAAGCTTTCTTT. Protein sequence: CSVEDHATGEAFF. This chain uses TRBV29-1 with TRBJ1-1; D call uncertain. CDR3 size: 13 residues. The V and J ends lost 0 bases and 8 bases respectively, with 13 bases between them. Germline loops: CDR1 SQVTM, CDR2 ANQGSEA.

J is TRBJ2-5 and V is TRBV3-1; D is unresolved. V lost 5 bases and J lost 5, with 6 bases in between. The CDR3 length is 11 residues. Germline lookup yields CDR1 LGHDT and CDR2 YNNKEL (reference sequence). This chain's CDR3 is CASSIRETQYF. The CDR3 DNA is TGTGCCAGCAGCATCCGGGAGACCCAGTACTTC.

V and J are TRBV2 and TRBJ2-5; 7 positions match TRBD2. The CDR3 loop spans 15 amino acids. Germline CDR1 SNHLY, CDR2 FYNNEI. Trimming took 8 bases from V and 5 from J; bases not matched to a gene: 14. The CDR3 loop reads CASRKGAAGGETQYF. For the CDR3, the DNA is TGTGCCAGCCGTAAAGGGGCGGCCGGGGGGGAGACCCAGTACTTC.

This clonotype appeared a few times. V and J are TRBV9 and TRBJ2-1; TRBD1 aligns across 9 bases. Germline values: CDR1 SGDLS, CDR2 YYNGEE. V shed 4 bases, J shed 6 bases, and the junction held 5 bases outside the gene matches. The length of the CDR3 is 14 residues. DNA of the CDR3: TGTGCCAGCAGCTCAATACAGGGGGCCAATGAGCAGTTCTTC. Protein product: CASSSIQGANEQFF.

V gene TRBV7-2 combines with J gene TRBJ2-1; 14 bases map to TRBD2. The CDR3 totals 19 residues. V lost 5 bases to trimming and J lost 8 bases; unmatched junction nucleotides: 17. Per the germline V gene, CDR1 is SGHTA and CDR2 is FQGNSA. CDR3 coding DNA: TGTGCCAGCAGCCCCGGGACTAGCGGGAGCGCCCGGCCGTACGATGAGCAGTTCTTC. Protein: CASSPGTSGSARPYDEQFF.

This clonotype was seen a handful of times. V is TRBV24-1 and J is TRBJ1-2; no definite D call. Trimming pared 3 bases from V and 4 bases from J, leaving 11 bases between. The CDR3 is 14 amino acids. Per germline, CDR1 KGHDR and CDR2 SFDVKD. The CDR3 reads CATSDHSLGYGYTF. For the CDR3, the DNA is TGTGCCACCAGTGATCACAGCCTCGGCTATGGCTACACCTTC.

The chain uses TRBV11-1 and TRBJ2-7; 8 bases match TRBD1. The CDR3 runs 15 residues. Germline-derived CDR1 and CDR2 are SGHAT and FQDESV (reference sequence). V trimming: 3 bases; J trimming: 2 bases; junction bases outside the gene matches: 6. The CDR3 is CASSFSGTGPYEQYF. CDR3 nucleotide sequence: TGTGCCAGCAGCTTTTCCGGGACAGGTCCCTACGAGCAGTACTTC.

This clonotype came up a few times. The chain links TRBV9 to TRBJ2-1; D is undetermined. Germline V gives CDR1 SGDLS, CDR2 YYNGEE. V gave up 0 bases and J gave up 2 bases, with 15 bases separating them. The CDR3 length is 17 residues. CDR3 loop: CASSVGIGQVAYNEQFF. In DNA form, the CDR3 reads TGTGCCAGCAGCGTAGGAATCGGTCAGGTCGCCTACAATGAGCAGTTCTTC.

This chain links TRBV7-9 with TRBJ1-3; D call uncertain. The germline CDR1 and CDR2 sequences are SEHNR and FQNEAQ (reference sequence). The CDR3 consists of 15 residues. Deletions cut 5 bases from V and 0 bases from J, with 11 bases between. Here the CDR3 DNA reads TGTGCCAGCAGCAAATCCGGGTTCTCTGGAAACACCATATATTTT. It codes for CASSKSGFSGNTIYF.